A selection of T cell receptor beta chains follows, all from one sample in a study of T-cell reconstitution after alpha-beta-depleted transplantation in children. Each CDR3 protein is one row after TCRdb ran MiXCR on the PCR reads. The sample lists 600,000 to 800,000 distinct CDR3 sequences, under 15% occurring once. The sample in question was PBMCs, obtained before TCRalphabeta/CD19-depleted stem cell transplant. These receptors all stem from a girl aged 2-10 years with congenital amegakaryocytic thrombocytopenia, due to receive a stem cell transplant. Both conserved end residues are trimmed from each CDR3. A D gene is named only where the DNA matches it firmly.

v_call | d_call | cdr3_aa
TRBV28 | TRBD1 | ASSTGQEAGNTIY
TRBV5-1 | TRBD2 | ASSSPAGDGELF
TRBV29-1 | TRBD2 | SVEGGRLGNEQF
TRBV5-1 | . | ASSLAINGELF
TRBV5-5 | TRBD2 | ASSLASGRYEQY
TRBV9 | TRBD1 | ASSVRGTGSSYEQY
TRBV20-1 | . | SARPGPRWDEQY
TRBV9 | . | ASSDPGGYT
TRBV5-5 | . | ASSPYLVYNEQF
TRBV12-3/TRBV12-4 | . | ASSGLPPYEQY
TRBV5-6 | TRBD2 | ASEGLAGVSYNEQF
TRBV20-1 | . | SARVAHRTGELF
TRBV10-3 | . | AISESVFRDQETQY
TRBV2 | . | ASSEQGPRMNTEAF
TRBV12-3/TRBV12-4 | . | ASSLGQGNRANVLT
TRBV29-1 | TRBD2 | SVEHTGLAGPYNEQF
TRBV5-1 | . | ASSLGRGKDTEAF
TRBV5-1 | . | ASRKETNYGYT
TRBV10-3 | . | AIKQSARRLTDTQY
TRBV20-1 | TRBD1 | SAFRTGMGETQY